These T cell receptor beta chains were read from a single sample in a study of blood T cell repertoires in COVID-19. Sequenced by immunoSEQ multiplex PCR; TCRdb stores in-frame clones only, minus some. Of 55,000 to 75,000 clones listed, 82% are singletons. Material: peripheral blood. The receptors were gathered from an elderly man with active COVID-19. CDR3s include the opening cysteine and the closing phenylalanine or tryptophan. D genes are given only for firm matches. The size of a clone is reported for some rows only, either as once, few or many, or as a class for expanded clones.

v_call	d_call	j_call	clone_size	cdr3_aa	cdr3_nt
TRBV10-3	-	TRBJ1-4	-	CAISAKSGEKLFF	TGTGCCATCAGTGCAAAGTCGGGTGAAAAACTGTTTTTT
TRBV7-3	-	TRBJ1-3	-	CASSLILFGGPGNTIYF	TGTGCCAGCAGCTTAATTTTGTTCGGGGGGCCTGGAAACACCATATATTTT
TRBV7-2	-	TRBJ1-6	-	CASSRRDSYNSPLHF	TGTGCCAGCAGCAGGAGAGACTCCTATAATTCACCCCTCCACTTT
TRBV5-1	TRBD1	TRBJ1-2	-	CASSLAGQGAYGYTF	TGCGCCAGCAGCTTGGCGGGACAGGGGGCGTACGGCTACACCTTC
TRBV25-1	TRBD2	TRBJ2-7	-	CASSETAGVSLSSYEQYF	TGTGCCAGCAGTGAGACAGCGGGGGTAAGCCTGAGCTCCTACGAGCAGTACTTC
TRBV28	-	TRBJ2-1	-	CASSLARGEQFF	TGTGCCAGCAGCCTCGCGCGAGGCGAGCAGTTCTTC
TRBV2	-	TRBJ2-7	many	CASREGYEQYF	TGTGCCAGCAGGGAGGGCTACGAGCAGTACTTC
TRBV18	-	TRBJ2-7	-	CASSQGASYEQYF	TGTGCCAGCTCACAAGGGGCCTCCTACGAGCAGTACTTC
TRBV6-5	TRBD2	TRBJ2-1	-	CASSYSRPSGSHEQFF	TGTGCCAGCAGTTACTCGAGACCTAGCGGGAGTCATGAGCAGTTCTTC
TRBV5-1	TRBD2	TRBJ2-3	-	CASSLRPASGGTMDTQYF	TGCGCCAGCAGCTTGCGGCCGGCTAGCGGGGGGACAATGGATACGCAGTATTTT
TRBV7-8	-	TRBJ1-5	-	CASSYIQNQPQHF	TGTGCCAGCAGCTACATACAGAATCAGCCCCAGCATTTT
TRBV11-2	TRBD2	TRBJ2-1	-	CASSSRLAHNEQFF	TGTGCCAGCAGCTCAAGACTAGCACACAATGAGCAGTTCTTC
TRBV6-5	-	TRBJ1-5	-	CASKRDNNQPQHF	TGTGCCAGCAAGAGGGACAACAATCAGCCCCAGCATTTT
TRBV24-1	TRBD1	TRBJ1-2	-	CATSEADRSYGYTF	TGTGCCACCAGTGAAGCGGACAGGTCGTATGGCTACACCTTC
TRBV9	TRBD1	TRBJ1-6	-	CASSAGQGSYNSPLHF	TGTGCCAGCAGCGCTGGACAGGGCTCCTATAATTCACCCCTCCACTTT
TRBV9	-	TRBJ1-1	-	CASSVATRGNTEAFF	TGTGCCAGCAGCGTAGCAACCAGGGGGAACACTGAAGCTTTCTTT
TRBV19	-	TRBJ1-5	once	CASRSSQGRGQPQHF	TGTGCCAGTAGATCATCTCAGGGTAGAGGCCAGCCCCAGCATTTT
TRBV18	TRBD2	TRBJ2-5	-	CASSPPGAGEETQYF	TGTGCCAGCTCACCCCCCGGGGCGGGGGAAGAGACCCAGTACTTC
TRBV28	TRBD1	TRBJ1-1	-	CASRLQGVGTEAFF	TGTGCCAGCAGGCTACAGGGGGTTGGGACTGAAGCTTTCTTT
TRBV29-1	TRBD2	TRBJ2-1	-	CSVEGASGRAGEQFF	TGCAGCGTTGAGGGTGCTAGCGGGAGGGCCGGTGAGCAGTTCTTC
TRBV24-1	-	TRBJ2-5	few	CATSDFRVGDRSETQYF	TGTGCCACCAGTGATTTCCGGGTAGGCGACAGGTCGGAGACCCAGTACTTC
TRBV19	-	TRBJ2-3	-	CASSILVASTDTQYF	TGTGCCAGTAGTATTTTGGTGGCTAGCACAGATACGCAGTATTTT
TRBV4-3	TRBD1	TRBJ2-7	-	CASSQEQGATYEQYF	TGCGCCAGCAGCCAAGAACAGGGGGCAACCTACGAGCAGTACTTC
TRBV5-6	TRBD1	TRBJ1-4	-	CASSFWTGGEKLFF	TGTGCCAGCAGCTTTTGGACAGGGGGAGAAAAACTGTTTTTT
TRBV5-1	TRBD2	TRBJ2-3	-	CASSSLAGRTDTQYF	TGCGCCAGCAGCTCACTAGCGGGGCGGACAGATACGCAGTATTTT
TRBV5-1	-	TRBJ2-2	-	CASSLGHGSGELFF	TGCGCCAGCAGCTTGGGACATGGGTCCGGGGAGCTGTTTTTT
TRBV20-1	TRBD2	TRBJ2-1	-	CSASPGLAGGGEQFF	TGCAGTGCTAGTCCTGGGCTAGCGGGGGGTGGTGAGCAGTTCTTC